Sequencing of this T cell receptor (beta chain) was carried out in a study of spatial heterogeneity in lung cancer (dated by TCRdb to the late 2010s). General notes on the study: Beta-chain transcripts were consistently detected in greater numbers than alpha-chain transcripts, which likely reflected higher beta-chain transcript abundance. In the raw uncorrected reads, each unique combination of TCR and UMI appeared on average more than ten times. In non-small cell lung cancer, the study made a quantitative comparison of TCR alpha and beta repertoires among multiple tumor regions, matched nontumor lung and blood. Nonsynonymous mutation counts, determined by whole-exome sequencing of tumor tissue, were related to TCR repertoire features. At surgery, some 220 tumor regions, around 68 matched nontumor lung samples and 50 to 60 PBMC samples were TCR-sequenced for both alpha and beta chains.

What the work shows at the level of the full study, not this receptor alone: Ubiquitous expanded tumor TCRs showed up in blood more often at tumor resection than at routine follow-up. Confirming at a functional level the hypothesis that regional TCRs recognize regional mutations was considered to require additional single-cell paired TCR alpha and beta sequencing.

The sample's time point label, decoded: sample taken at primary tumor resection. Whole RNA extracted from tumor and nontumor lung tissue, or from cryopreserved PBMC samples, was used for TCR sequencing without cell sorting. Samples were obtained from 72 patients with early-stage, untreated non-small cell lung cancer from the lung TRACERx cohort. Patients were selected for TCR sequencing only if sufficient RNA was available from at least two tumor regions. The library was generated by 5' RACE. Sequencing relied on a NextSeq 500. The TCR library protocol attached a unique molecular identifier to each TCR cDNA molecule to allow correction of PCR and sequencing errors. As for the original processing: TCR identification, UMI-based error correction and CDR3 extraction were performed with Decombinator tools. TCRs above a frequency of 2 per 1,000, corresponding to the top 1% of the tumor frequency distribution, were defined as expanded. Renyi diversity was calculated using the R vegan package after each repertoire was subsampled 100 times to 5,000 TCRs. CDR3 similarity networks were built from amino acid triplet string-kernel similarity, with CDR3s being connected when pairwise similarity was above 0.82. TCRdb handled the public reads itself, with Q25 trimming in fastp and clone calling in MiXCR, and kept productive beta chains. Each entry is one CDR3 protein sequence, shown with its most common DNA and genes. The V and J calls were determined by TCRdb, not by the authors. The sample records 40,000 to 50,000 distinct CDR3 sequences, roughly 13% of which are singletons. The ten largest clones take up about 60% of the sample.

The V end loses 3 bases and the J end loses 0 bases, and a stretch of 15 bases separates them. CDR1 DFQATT and CDR2 SNEGSKA were looked up in the germline V gene (reference sequence). Counted from cysteine to phenylalanine, this CDR3 has 16 amino acids. The kept DNA is CDR3 alone, 48 bases in frame from the first base. This clonotype has more than one count but fewer than ten. Its antigen is unknown. No qualities accompany the bases; no much larger clone lies one base away. Recombination joined TRBV20-1 with TRBJ1-3; too little of a D gene remains to name it. This specimen was PBMCs, taken at surgery. The clonotype comes from a male donor with early-stage non-small cell lung cancer. Here the CDR3 is given as CSARGATASSGNTIYF. At the DNA level, the sequence is TGCAGTGCTAGGGGTGCGACGGCAAGCTCTGGAAACACCATATATTTT.